What follows is one T cell receptor beta chain and its context. The source of the sample is a study of tumor-infiltrating lymphocytes in oesophageal squamous cell carcinoma. The CDR3 extends over 18 amino acids. Germline values: CDR1 SGHTA, CDR2 FQGNSA. Using its own MiXCR run on the PCR reads, TCRdb lists one record per CDR3 protein. The table records more than 10,000 distinct CDR3 sequences, more than 50% of them present only once. This chain connects TRBV7-2 to TRBJ2-3, with 7 bases that match TRBD2. TRBJ2-1 matches the DNA end more closely, so the J call is doubtful. The sequence was obtained from a female donor with esophageal squamous cell carcinoma. Sequencing was performed on esophageal tumor tissue. The DNA of the CDR3 is TGTGCCAGCAGCTTAATTGCTGGGGGTAGCGGGCTCTACAATGAGCAGTTCTTC. This encodes CASSLIAGGSGLYNEQFF.